These T cell receptor beta chains were read from a single sample in a study of T cells in Graves' hyperthyroidism and ophthalmopathy. TCRdb fed the multiplex PCR reads into MiXCR, producing one record per CDR3 protein. The repertoire includes about 200,000 distinct CDR3 sequences, around 17% of them detected once, and over 35% sits in the top ten. The sequenced material came from blood. The receptor source for this set is a middle-aged man with Graves' hyperthyroidism. Each CDR3 is given with its conserved first and last residue. A D gene is named only where the DNA matches it firmly. Some rows mark clone size as missing; the rest say once, few, many or name a class of expanded clone.

V,D,size,J,CDR3,DNA
TRBV11-3,-,-,TRBJ2-5,CASSPNRVTDF,TGTGCCAGCAGCCCTAACAGGGTTACGGACTTC
TRBV28,-,-,TRBJ1-1,CASSGRKRTMSTEAFF,TGTGCCAGCAGTGGAAGGAAGAGGACCATGAGCACTGAAGCTTTCTTT
TRBV6-5,-,few,TRBJ1-1,CASSYGGLGNTEAFF,TGTGCCAGCAGTTACGGAGGGTTAGGGAACACTGAAGCTTTCTTT
TRBV30,-,many,TRBJ1-5,CAYAGGASQPQHF,TGTGCCTACGCCGGCGGGGCTAGTCAGCCCCAGCATTTT
TRBV6-2/TRBV6-3,-,many,TRBJ1-1,CASSQFPGGGGFTNTEAFF,TGTGCCAGCAGTCAATTCCCCGGCGGGGGCGGTTTCACGAACACTGAAGCTTTCTTT
TRBV6-2/TRBV6-3,TRBD1,-,TRBJ2-7,CASSADRFYEQYF,TGTGCCAGCAGCGCGGACAGGTTCTACGAGCAGTACTTC
TRBV4-1,TRBD2,once,TRBJ2-1,CASSLLRTSGGKQFF,TGCGCCAGCAGCCTACTCCGAACTAGCGGGGGAAAGCAGTTCTTC
TRBV7-2,-,many,TRBJ1-6,CASSLGYRGKSSPLHF,TGTGCCAGCAGCTTAGGGTATCGGGGAAAATCTTCACCCCTCCACTTT
TRBV5-1,-,-,TRBJ1-4,CASSRTAVATNEKLFF,TGCGCCAGCAGCCGGACAGCTGTTGCAACTAATGAAAAACTGTTTTTT
TRBV7-2,TRBD1,many,TRBJ1-6,CASSYLTGFFNSPLHF,TGTGCCAGCAGTTATTTGACAGGGTTCTTTAATTCACCCCTCCACTTT
TRBV7-9,TRBD1,many,TRBJ1-1,CASSFGQGAMNTEAFF,TGTGCCAGCAGCTTCGGACAGGGGGCGATGAACACTGAAGCTTTCTTT
TRBV10-2,-,-,TRBJ2-7,CASRFTGDSYEQYF,TGCGCCAGCAGATTCACAGGTGACTCCTACGAGCAGTACTTC
TRBV7-2,-,many,TRBJ1-1,CASSEQGSTEAFF,TGTGCCAGCAGCGAACAGGGATCGACTGAAGCTTTCTTT
TRBV28,-,many,TRBJ2-1,CASSFRGGVYNEQFF,TGTGCCAGCAGTTTTAGGGGGGGAGTATACAATGAGCAGTTCTTC
TRBV20-1,-,many,TRBJ1-5,CSGGTEYNQPQHF,TGCAGTGGTGGGACGGAATACAATCAGCCCCAGCATTTT
TRBV29-1,-,many,TRBJ2-1,CSALGRGSYNEQFF,TGCAGCGCGTTAGGTAGGGGGTCCTACAATGAGCAGTTCTTC
TRBV28,-,-,TRBJ2-5,CASSLHTKQETQYF,TGTGCCAGCAGTTTACACACTAAGCAAGAGACCCAGTACTTC
TRBV11-2,-,-,TRBJ2-7,CASSFGDYYEQYF,TGTGCCAGCAGCTTCGGCGACTACTACGAGCAGTACTTC
TRBV5-1,-,-,TRBJ1-1,CASSLVGGGLGTEAFF,TGCGCCAGCAGCTTGGTCGGAGGGGGTTTGGGCACTGAAGCTTTCTTT
TRBV27,TRBD2,-,TRBJ2-7,CASSSGTSAHSYEQYF,TGTGCCAGCAGTTCGGGGACTAGCGCCCACTCCTACGAGCAGTACTTC
TRBV30,-,many,TRBJ2-1,CAWSGGTYNEQFF,TGTGCCTGGAGTGGAGGGACCTACAATGAGCAGTTCTTC
TRBV20-1,-,-,TRBJ1-2,CSATEGYGYTF,TGCAGTGCTACCGAGGGCTATGGCTACACCTTC
TRBV20-1,-,-,TRBJ2-1,CSARTSRDEQFF,TGCAGTGCTAGAACTAGCCGGGATGAGCAGTTCTTC
TRBV7-6,-,-,TRBJ1-1,CASSSSGGEAFF,TGTGCCAGCAGCTCATCGGGCGGAGAAGCTTTCTTT
TRBV20-1,TRBD2,once,TRBJ2-1,CSARILADLYNEQFF,TGCAGTGCCCGAATACTAGCGGACCTCTACAATGAGCAGTTCTTC
TRBV20-1,-,few,TRBJ1-3,CSAKRPSGNTIYF,TGCAGTGCTAAAAGACCCTCTGGAAACACCATATATTTT
TRBV7-9,-,many,TRBJ1-6,CASSLDPARVGVTNSPLHF,TGTGCCAGCAGCTTAGATCCTGCGAGAGTCGGGGTGACGAATTCACCCCTCCACTTT
TRBV28,-,many,TRBJ1-2,CASSLWGANYGYTF,TGTGCCAGCAGTTTATGGGGAGCTAACTATGGCTACACCTTC
TRBV6-2/TRBV6-3,TRBD2,many,TRBJ2-7,CASSPSTSGGSYEQYF,TGTGCCAGCAGTCCCTCCACTAGCGGGGGCTCCTACGAGCAGTACTTC
TRBV9,-,-,TRBJ2-3,CASSVEQRAGYVAAPSTDTQYF,TGTGCCAGCAGCGTAGAACAACGGGCGGGATACGTAGCGGCCCCTAGCACAGATACGCAGTATTTT
TRBV28,TRBD1,many,TRBJ1-1,CASSSGQPNTEAFF,TGTGCCAGCAGTTCGGGACAGCCGAACACTGAAGCTTTCTTT
TRBV2,TRBD2,many,TRBJ2-1,CASRGLAGERYNEQFF,TGTGCCAGCAGAGGATTAGCGGGGGAGCGCTACAATGAGCAGTTCTTC
TRBV20-1,-,many,TRBJ1-2,CSAIPGGLIGYTF,TGCAGTGCTATCCCGGGGGGGCTTATTGGCTACACCTTC
TRBV28,TRBD1,many,TRBJ2-2,CASRRQGWTGELFF,TGTGCCAGCCGGAGACAGGGATGGACCGGGGAGCTGTTTTTT
TRBV28,-,many,TRBJ1-6,CASSRVFPYNSPLHF,TGTGCCAGCAGTAGGGTCTTCCCCTATAATTCACCCCTCCACTTT
TRBV6-2/TRBV6-3,-,many,TRBJ2-5,CASSLTGSETQYF,TGTGCCAGCAGTTTAACAGGGTCGGAGACCCAGTACTTC
TRBV7-2,-,few,TRBJ2-2,CASSLYGGPQTGELFF,TGTGCCAGCAGCTTATACGGGGGGCCCCAGACCGGGGAGCTGTTTTTT
TRBV9,-,-,TRBJ2-5,CASSVAFGGGETQYF,TGTGCCAGCAGCGTAGCTTTTGGCGGAGGGGAGACCCAGTACTTC
TRBV30,TRBD1,many,TRBJ1-6,CAWSKGQNNSPLHF,TGTGCCTGGAGCAAGGGACAGAATAATTCACCCCTCCACTTT
TRBV28,TRBD2,many,TRBJ2-3,CASSPLRLAGGRTDTQYF,TGTGCCAGCAGTCCACTCAGACTAGCGGGGGGGCGCACAGATACGCAGTATTTT
TRBV5-8,-,few,TRBJ1-4,CASSHLAETREKLFF,TGTGCCAGCAGCCACTTGGCGGAAACGCGGGAAAAACTGTTTTTT
TRBV18,-,-,TRBJ1-4,CASSKGGTNEKLFF,TGTGCCAGCTCAAAAGGGGGGACTAATGAAAAACTGTTTTTT
TRBV20-1,TRBD1,many,TRBJ1-2,CSARGAFDRGSYGYTF,TGCAGTGCTCGGGGGGCGTTTGACAGGGGCTCATATGGCTACACCTTC
TRBV7-9,-,few,TRBJ2-4,CASSPPRGNIQYF,TGTGCCAGCAGCCCCCCCCGGGGAAACATTCAGTACTTC
TRBV2,-,many,TRBJ2-1,CASSGDGDNEQFF,TGTGCCAGCAGTGGAGATGGGGACAATGAGCAGTTCTTC
TRBV6-2/TRBV6-3,-,many,TRBJ2-7,CATSWVAPSYEQYF,TGTGCCACCAGTTGGGTCGCGCCGAGCTACGAGCAGTACTTC
TRBV2,-,many,TRBJ1-1,CASSELDSPLWAFF,TGTGCCAGCAGTGAACTGGACAGCCCCCTCTGGGCTTTCTTT
TRBV12-3/TRBV12-4,TRBD2,many,TRBJ2-5,CASSPYLAGALETQYF,TGTGCCAGCAGTCCCTATCTAGCGGGGGCTCTGGAGACCCAGTACTTC